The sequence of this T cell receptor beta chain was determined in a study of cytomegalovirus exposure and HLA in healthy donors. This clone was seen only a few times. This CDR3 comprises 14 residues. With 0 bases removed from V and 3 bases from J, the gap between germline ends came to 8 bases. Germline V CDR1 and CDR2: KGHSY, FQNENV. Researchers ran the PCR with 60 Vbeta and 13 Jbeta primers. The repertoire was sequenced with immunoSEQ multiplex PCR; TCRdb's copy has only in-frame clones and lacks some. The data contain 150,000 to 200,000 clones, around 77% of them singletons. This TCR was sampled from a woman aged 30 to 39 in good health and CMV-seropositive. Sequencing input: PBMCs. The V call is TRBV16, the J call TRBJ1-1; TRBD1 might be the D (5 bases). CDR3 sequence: CASSQSQGYTEAFF. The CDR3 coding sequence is TGTGCCAGCAGCCAATCTCAGGGCTACACTGAAGCTTTCTTT. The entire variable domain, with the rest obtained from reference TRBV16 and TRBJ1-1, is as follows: GEEVAQTPKHLVRGEGQKAKLYCAPIKGHSYVFWYQQVLKNEFKFLISFQNENVFDETGMPKERFSAKCLPNSPCSLEIQATKLEDSAVYFCASSQSQGYTEAFFGQGTRLTVV.